The rows below give T cell receptor beta chains drawn from one sample of a study of OX40 agonist ivuxolimab in advanced cancers. Method: immunoSEQ multiplex PCR; TCRdb's copy keeps in-frame clones and lacks some. Here the sample spans around 69,000 clones, over 75% being singletons. This specimen consisted of CD4+ or CD8+ T cells sorted from blood, obtained in a trial of the OX40 agonist ivuxolimab. These receptors came from an adult with an advanced solid tumor such as melanoma, head and neck, liver or kidney cancer. CDR3s include the opening cysteine and the closing phenylalanine or tryptophan. D genes are given only for firm matches. Clone sizes are given selectively: once, few, many, or a class where the clone is expanded.

>.|once|TRBV29-1|TRBJ2-7
CSVLGGSFLGEQYF
TGCAGCGTTTTGGGCGGGTCTTTTTTAGGGGAGCAGTACTTC
>.|.|TRBV7-7|TRBJ2-5
CASSLQAPQETQYF
TGTGCTAGCAGCCTTCAGGCTCCCCAAGAGACCCAGTACTTC
>TRBD1|.|TRBV15|TRBJ1-2
CATSRDRGQGNGYTF
TGTGCCACCAGCAGAGATCGGGGACAGGGTAATGGCTACACCTTC
>.|few|TRBV30|TRBJ2-3
CAWSPAEGQDTQYF
TGTGCCTGGAGTCCCGCGGAGGGTCAAGATACGCAGTATTTT
>.|.|TRBV28|TRBJ1-2
CASRRDLPGYTF
TGTGCCAGCAGGCGGGATCTCCCCGGCTACACCTTC
>TRBD2|.|TRBV4-1|TRBJ2-7
CASSQAGGGAPYEQYF
TGCGCCAGCAGCCAAGCGGGAGGAGGGGCCCCCTACGAGCAGTACTTC
>.|.|TRBV6-5|TRBJ1-1
CASFWGSTEAFF
TGTGCCAGCTTCTGGGGATCCACTGAAGCTTTCTTT
>.|once|TRBV19|TRBJ1-1
CASSRRHANTEAFF
TGTGCCAGTAGTAGACGCCACGCGAACACTGAAGCTTTCTTT
>.|.|TRBV6-5|TRBJ1-1
CASSYGIEAFF
TGTGCCAGCAGTTACGGGATCGAAGCTTTCTTT
>TRBD1|.|TRBV13|TRBJ1-2
CASSSTGAARGYGYTF
TGTGCCAGCAGCTCGACAGGGGCGGCAAGGGGATATGGCTACACCTTC
>.|.|TRBV11-2|TRBJ1-3
CASSLGQTGNTIYF
TGTGCCAGCAGCCTAGGACAGACTGGAAACACCATATATTTT
>.|.|TRBV7-8|TRBJ2-7
CASSLGPPRDHEQYF
TGTGCCAGCAGCTTAGGGCCACCAAGGGACCACGAGCAGTACTTC
>.|.|TRBV6-5|TRBJ2-5
CASSNSHGEETQYF
TGTGCCAGCAGTAATTCCCACGGGGAAGAGACCCAGTACTTC
>.|.|TRBV11-3|TRBJ2-1
CASSFPPNNEQFF
TGTGCCAGCAGCTTCCCCCCGAACAATGAGCAGTTCTTC
>TRBD1|.|TRBV19|TRBJ1-1
CASSKSPGQGHPSGGFF
TGTGCCAGTAGTAAGTCGCCGGGACAGGGTCATCCGTCAGGAGGATTCTTT
>.|few|TRBV28|TRBJ2-7
CASSSGPRLPYEQYF
TGTGCCAGCAGTTCCGGACCTCGACTGCCCTACGAGCAGTACTTC
>TRBD1|.|TRBV9|TRBJ1-5
CASSRQGGGQPQHF
TGTGCCAGCAGCCGACAGGGGGGTGGTCAGCCCCAGCATTTT
>.|.|TRBV4-3|TRBJ2-2
CASSDVSSGELFF
TGCGCCAGCAGCGATGTCTCGTCCGGGGAGCTGTTTTTT
>.|.|TRBV27|TRBJ2-7
CASSLIVTGLASYEQYF
TGTGCCAGCAGTTTAATAGTGACAGGTCTGGCCTCCTACGAGCAGTACTTC
>.|.|TRBV4-2|TRBJ2-1
CASSQELTVNEQFF
TGTGCCAGCAGCCAAGAATTGACAGTCAATGAGCAGTTCTTC
>TRBD2|once|TRBV25-1|TRBJ2-5
CASSAGLVGETQYF
TGTGCCAGCAGTGCGGGACTAGTGGGAGAGACCCAGTACTTC
>TRBD1|.|TRBV15|TRBJ1-6
CATSPTDRGFPNSPLHF
TGTGCCACCAGCCCGACGGACAGGGGTTTTCCGAATTCACCCCTCCACTTT
>.|.|TRBV27|TRBJ1-1
CASSLAVGVTEAFF
TGTGCCAGCAGTTTAGCGGTCGGGGTCACTGAAGCTTTCTTT
>.|.|TRBV5-8|TRBJ1-6
CASSLDSSISPLHF
TGTGCCAGCAGCTTGGATTCGTCCATCTCACCCCTCCACTTT
>TRBD2|.|TRBV19|TRBJ2-1
CASSMIAGVNEQFF
TGTGCCAGTAGTATGATAGCGGGAGTCAATGAGCAGTTCTTC
>TRBD1|.|TRBV6-5|TRBJ1-2
CASSPTGGMDGYTF
TGTGCCAGCAGTCCAACAGGGGGTATGGATGGCTACACCTTC
>TRBD1|.|TRBV5-1|TRBJ1-1
CASSLLQGGEAFF
TGCGCCAGCAGCTTGTTACAGGGGGGTGAAGCTTTCTTT
>.|.|TRBV11-3|TRBJ2-7
CASSLAQAFGASYEQYF
TGTGCCAGCAGCTTAGCGCAGGCGTTTGGAGCCTCCTACGAGCAGTACTTC
>.|.|TRBV6-5|TRBJ2-5
CASSVQGTEETQYF
TGTGCCAGCAGCGTACAGGGTACTGAGGAGACCCAGTACTTC
>TRBD1|.|TRBV19|TRBJ1-1
CASGTGMAFF
TGTGCCAGCGGGACAGGGATGGCTTTCTTT
>TRBD1|.|TRBV2|TRBJ1-1
CASDQGDTEAFF
TGTGCCAGCGACCAGGGGGACACTGAAGCTTTCTTT
>TRBD1|.|TRBV2|TRBJ1-2
CASSWGQGANYGYTF
TGTGCCAGCAGTTGGGGACAGGGAGCTAACTATGGCTACACCTTC
>.|.|TRBV7-9|TRBJ2-4
CASSLVESSDIQYF
TGTGCCAGCAGCTTAGTCGAGAGTTCTGACATTCAGTACTTC
>.|.|TRBV7-3|TRBJ1-1
CASSLHRLGTEAFF
TGTGCCAGCAGCTTACATCGTTTGGGCACTGAAGCTTTCTTT
>TRBD1|few|TRBV4-1|TRBJ1-1
CASSQHRTGGLTEAFF
TGCGCCAGCAGCCAGCACCGGACAGGGGGCCTCACTGAAGCTTTCTTT
>.|.|TRBV4-1|TRBJ2-6
CASSQEIPGPSGANVLTF
TGCGCCAGCAGCCAAGAAATTCCAGGTCCCTCTGGGGCCAACGTCCTGACTTTC
>.|once|TRBV6-5|TRBJ2-3
CASSYGRYSADTQYF
TGTGCCAGCAGTTACGGGAGGTATTCCGCAGATACGCAGTATTTT
>TRBD1|.|TRBV10-1|TRBJ2-5
CASSEFLKDRARVGYF
TGCGCCAGCAGTGAGTTTTTAAAGGACAGGGCACGAGTAGGGTACTTC
>TRBD1|once|TRBV19|TRBJ2-1
CASSIGQGAGEQFF
TGTGCCAGTAGTATAGGACAGGGGGCTGGTGAGCAGTTCTTC
>.|.|TRBV27|TRBJ1-1
CASSPLPGQKINTEAFF
TGTGCCAGCAGTCCTTTACCCGGACAGAAGATTAACACTGAAGCTTTCTTT
>.|.|TRBV4-3|TRBJ1-2
CASSQDRADSGYTF
TGCGCCAGCAGCCAAGATAGGGCAGACTCTGGCTACACCTTC
>.|.|TRBV7-9|TRBJ1-1
CASSRPHDGNTEAFF
TGTGCCAGCAGCCGTCCCCATGACGGGAACACTGAAGCTTTCTTT
>.|.|TRBV7-2|TRBJ2-3
CASSLGGMADTQYF
TGTGCCAGCAGCTTAGGAGGGATGGCAGATACGCAGTATTTT
>.|.|TRBV4-1|TRBJ1-5
CASSFRDTFWNQPQHF
TGCGCCAGCAGCTTCCGGGACACCTTTTGGAATCAGCCCCAGCATTTT
>.|.|TRBV9|TRBJ2-7
CASSVEGGKYEQYF
TGTGCCAGCAGCGTAGAAGGCGGGAAATACGAGCAGTACTTC
>TRBD1|.|TRBV15|TRBJ2-3
CATSMLPGGAPGDTQYF
TGTGCCACCAGCATGTTGCCAGGGGGCGCCCCGGGAGATACGCAGTATTTT
>TRBD1|.|TRBV27|TRBJ1-5
CASSSTGAGEPQHF
TGTGCCAGCAGTTCCACAGGGGCGGGTGAGCCCCAGCATTTT
>.|.|TRBV7-7|TRBJ2-7
CASSLSGVRDEQYF
TGTGCTAGCAGCCTTAGTGGTGTGAGGGACGAGCAGTACTTC
>TRBD1|.|TRBV11-3|TRBJ1-1
CASSSQGEGTEAFF
TGTGCCAGCAGCTCACAGGGGGAGGGCACTGAAGCTTTCTTT
>.|.|TRBV6-5|TRBJ1-1
CASSYSIGSMNTEAFF
TGTGCCAGCAGTTACTCGATTGGCAGCATGAACACTGAAGCTTTCTTT
>TRBD1|.|TRBV27|TRBJ2-3
CASSLLTGADTQYF
TGTGCCAGCAGTCTTCTCACAGGGGCAGATACGCAGTATTTT
>.|.|TRBV4-2|TRBJ1-1
CASSQRVGVRTEAFF
TGTGCCAGCAGCCAGAGGGTGGGGGTTCGGACTGAAGCTTTCTTT
>.|once|TRBV5-6|TRBJ1-1
CASSATFQGEAFF
TGTGCCAGCAGCGCGACCTTCCAAGGTGAAGCTTTCTTT
>TRBD1|.|TRBV27|TRBJ1-1
CASSWTGGSEAFF
TGTGCCAGCAGTTGGACAGGGGGTAGTGAAGCTTTCTTT
>TRBD1|.|TRBV9|TRBJ2-2
CASTPGTENTGELFF
TGTGCCTCAACACCCGGGACAGAGAACACCGGGGAGCTGTTTTTT